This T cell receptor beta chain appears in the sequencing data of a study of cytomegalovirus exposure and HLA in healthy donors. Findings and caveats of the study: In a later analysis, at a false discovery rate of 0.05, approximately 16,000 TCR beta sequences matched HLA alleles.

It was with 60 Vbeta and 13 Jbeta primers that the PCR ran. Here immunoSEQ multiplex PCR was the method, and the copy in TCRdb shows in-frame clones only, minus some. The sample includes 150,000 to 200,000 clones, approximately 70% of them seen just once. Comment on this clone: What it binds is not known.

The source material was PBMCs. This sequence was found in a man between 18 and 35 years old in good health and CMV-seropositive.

This chain's CDR3 is CASRKGQGDNTEAFF. CDR3 bases: TGTGCCAGCAGGAAGGGACAGGGCGATAACACTGAAGCTTTCTTT. The chain uses TRBV6-1 and TRBJ1-1; TRBD1 matches 9 bases. J was trimmed by 2 bases and V by 6 bases; bases with no gene match: 7. From germline, CDR1 is MNHNS and CDR2 SASEGT. This CDR3 spans 15 amino acids.